These T cell receptor beta chains were read from a single sample in a study of Ad26.COV2.S vaccination and SARS-CoV-2 variants. The protocol was immunoSEQ multiplex PCR, while the TCRdb copy is restricted to in-frame clones and leaves out a portion. The sample includes 400,000 to 450,000 clones, about nine tenths of them seen just once. The source material was peripheral blood, sampled in a trial of Ad26.COV2.S vaccine versus placebo. Source of these receptors: a person between 18 and 60 years old who received the Ad26.COV2.S COVID-19 vaccine or a placebo. CDR3s include the opening cysteine and the closing phenylalanine or tryptophan. D genes are given only for firm matches. Size tells how often a clone was seen (once, few, many) or the class of an expanded clone, and some rows leave it out.

j_call | v_call | cdr3_length | d_call | clone_size | cdr3_aa | cdr3_nt
TRBJ1-5 | TRBV5-8 | 15 | TRBD1 | . | CASDSTGTGNQPQHF | TGTGCCAGCGATTCTACCGGGACAGGGAATCAGCCCCAGCATTTT
TRBJ2-3 | TRBV15 | 19 | TRBD2 | . | CATSREGLAGGTRTDTQYF | TGTGCCACCAGCAGAGAGGGACTAGCGGGAGGAACTCGCACAGATACGCAGTATTTT
TRBJ1-1 | TRBV20-1 | 11 | . | . | CSAREPPEAFF | TGCAGTGCTAGAGAGCCTCCCGAAGCTTTCTTT
TRBJ2-1 | TRBV27 | 15 | . | . | CASSLFRSSYNEQFF | TGTGCCAGCAGTTTATTCAGGAGCTCCTACAATGAGCAGTTCTTC
TRBJ1-3 | TRBV18 | 16 | . | . | CASSPSGLSSGNTIYF | TGTGCCAGCTCACCCTCGGGACTGAGCTCTGGAAACACCATATATTTT
TRBJ2-7 | TRBV4-1 | 19 | . | . | CASSQDQALTEAGAYEQYF | TGCGCCAGCAGCCAAGATCAAGCCCTAACGGAGGCAGGGGCTTACGAGCAGTACTTC
TRBJ2-7 | TRBV14 | 14 | . | . | CASSPGLWTYEQYF | TGTGCCAGCAGCCCGGGACTTTGGACATACGAGCAGTACTTC
TRBJ2-7 | TRBV11-2 | 14 | . | . | CASSLARGSYEQYF | TGTGCCAGCAGCTTAGCCCGCGGCTCCTACGAGCAGTACTTC
TRBJ2-1 | TRBV19 | 11 | . | few | CASRWDNEQFF | TGTGCCAGTAGATGGGACAATGAGCAGTTCTTC
TRBJ2-5 | TRBV4-1 | 14 | TRBD1 | . | CASSQRDRQETQYF | TGCGCCAGCAGCCAAAGGGACAGACAAGAGACCCAGTACTTC
TRBJ2-5 | TRBV6-5 | 13 | . | . | CASSYLQGGTQYF | TGTGCCAGCAGTTACCTTCAGGGAGGGACCCAGTACTTC
TRBJ2-7 | TRBV27 | 16 | . | . | CASSLDYEGVSYEQYF | TGTGCCAGCAGTTTAGATTATGAGGGAGTAAGCTACGAGCAGTACTTC
TRBJ2-1 | TRBV24-1 | 20 | TRBD2 | . | CATSDSRTSAVYRSYNEQFF | TGTGCCACCAGTGATTCTCGGACTAGCGCAGTATACCGTTCCTACAATGAGCAGTTCTTC
TRBJ2-6 | TRBV9 | 16 | TRBD2 | . | CASSARGDSGANVLTF | TGTGCCAGCAGCGCCCGGGGGGACTCTGGGGCCAACGTCCTGACTTTC
TRBJ2-7 | TRBV27 | 14 | TRBD2 | . | CASSSSGSSYEQYF | TGTGCCAGCAGTTCTAGCGGAAGCTCCTACGAGCAGTACTTC
TRBJ1-1 | TRBV29-1 | 13 | . | once | CSVEDKGFGEAFF | TGCAGCGTTGAAGATAAAGGGTTTGGTGAAGCTTTCTTT
TRBJ1-1 | TRBV7-9 | 14 | . | . | CASSFRAGNTEAFF | TGTGCCAGCAGCTTCAGGGCGGGGAACACTGAAGCTTTCTTT
TRBJ2-7 | TRBV3-1/TRBV3-2 | 14 | . | . | CASSQDQGGNEQYF | TGTGCCAGCAGCCAAGATCAGGGTGGCAACGAGCAGTACTTC